The 19 T cell receptor beta chains reported below all come from one sample, sequenced in a study of T cell changes during pregnancy in multiple sclerosis. Measured with immunoSEQ multiplex PCR; TCRdb has only the in-frame clones, and not every one. The repertoire holds about 50,000 clones, with 90% to 95% as singletons. The sequenced sample was CD4+ T cells from peripheral blood mononuclear cells, obtained before pregnancy. The receptors were gathered from a female donor with multiple sclerosis, enrolled in a pregnancy study.

The CDR3: CASSLHYEQFF. CDR3 bases: TGTGCCAGCAGCTTACACTATGAGCAGTTCTTC. The rearrangement links TRBV7-2 to TRBJ2-1, with no clear D. This CDR3 comprises 11 residues. Germline-derived CDR1 and CDR2 are SGHTA and FQGNSA. The ends were cut back, 2 bases at V and 8 bases at J, with 4 bases in the middle.

The gene calls are TRBV5-1 and TRBJ2-3, with 7 bases that match TRBD2. The CDR3 sequence is 14 residues long. The J segment lost 4 bases and the V segment lost 4 bases, leaving 6 bases of the junction unmatched. Germline CDR1 and CDR2: SGHRS and YFSETQ. CDR3 in DNA: TGCGCCAGCAGCGGGGGAGGGGTTGCAGATACGCAGTATTTT. Residues: CASSGGGVADTQYF.

This clone has only a few counts. CDR3 DNA sequence: TGTGCCAGCAGCTTAGGACAGGGGGCTTACGAGCAGTACTTC. Translated, it gives CASSLGQGAYEQYF. V is TRBV7-6 and J is TRBJ2-7; TRBD1 agrees at 10 bases. The CDR3 has 14 residues. CDR1 and CDR2 (germline): SGHVS, FNYEAQ. Trimming cost V 1 base and J 4 bases; bases outside gene matches: 1.

V is TRBV7-9 and J is TRBJ1-2, with a tentative D call TRBD1 (5 bases). V lost 1 base, J lost 2 bases, and 14 bases lay in between. The CDR3 consists of 16 residues. Germline CDR1 and CDR2: SEHNR and FQNEAQ (reference sequence). CDR3 nucleotide sequence: TGTGCCAGCAGCTTAGACGGACAAAGAGGCAACTATGGCTACACCTTC. It translates to CASSLDGQRGNYGYTF.

This clone was detected only once. The gene calls are TRBV28 and TRBJ2-7, with 8 positions matching TRBD1. This CDR3 contains 14 residues. Germline-derived CDR1 and CDR2 are MDHEN and SYDVKM. V was clipped by 6 bases and J by 4 bases; unmatched bases: 8. The CDR3 sequence: CASRATGALYEQYF. As DNA, the CDR3 is TGTGCCAGCAGGGCGACAGGGGCTCTGTACGAGCAGTACTTC.

The gene calls are TRBV19 and TRBJ1-5; 7 nucleotides line up with TRBD1. This CDR3 contains 18 residues. CDR1 is LNHDA, CDR2 SQIVND, per germline (reference sequence). The ends lost 3 bases at V and 0 bases at J; junction bases unmatched: 11. The DNA for the CDR3 is TGTGCCAGTAGTATGACAGGGAGCCTTTATAGTAGCAATCAGCCCCAGCATTTT. It translates to CASSMTGSLYSSNQPQHF.

The sample holds a few counts of this clone. The chain links TRBV11-1 to TRBJ2-4; 14 bases agree with TRBD2. The CDR3 has 18 residues. Trimming cost V 4 bases and J 3 bases; bases outside gene matches: 8. The germline V gene has CDR1 SGHAT and CDR2 FQDESV (reference sequence). CDR3 loop: CASSSGLAGGQGKNIQYF. The CDR3 DNA follows: TGTGCCAGCAGCTCCGGACTAGCGGGAGGACAAGGCAAAAACATTCAGTACTTC.

The chain carries TRBV28 and TRBJ1-2, with a weak D call TRBD1 (5 bases). This CDR3 is 17 amino acids long. The V end was cut by 3 bases, the J end by 7 bases, with 24 bases between. Germline V gene lookup returns CDR1 MDHEN and CDR2 SYDVKM. The CDR3 reads CASSFSTFGGGSIGYTF. The CDR3 DNA is TGTGCCAGCAGTTTTTCAACGTTCGGGGGAGGATCTATTGGCTACACCTTC.

The rearrangement links TRBV5-1 to TRBJ2-3; D call uncertain. Germline V CDR1 and CDR2: SGHRS, YFSETQ. The CDR3 spans 15 residues. V lost 4 bases to trimming and J lost 1 base, with 13 bases between them. In DNA, the CDR3 is TGCGCCAGCAGCACGGTCCCTCCGGGCACAGATACGCAGTATTTT. Its protein is CASSTVPPGTDTQYF.

The chain links TRBV9 to TRBJ2-5, with D perhaps TRBD1 (6 bases). V lost 3 bases to trimming and J lost 1 base, with 13 bases between them. The CDR3 is 15 amino acids. Germline CDR1 reads SGDLS; CDR2 reads YYNGEE. The CDR3 DNA follows: TGTGCCAGCAGCGCCAATACAGGGATCCAAGAGACCCAGTACTTC. Its translation: CASSANTGIQETQYF.

The rearrangement links TRBV5-1 to TRBJ2-3, with D perhaps matching TRBD2 (5 bases). The CDR3 has 14 residues. CDR1 is SGHRS, CDR2 YFSETQ, per germline. The V gene lost 0 bases and the J gene lost 6 bases, with 11 bases spanning the gap. The CDR3 loop is CASSLVGSVDTQYF. The CDR3 bases are TGCGCCAGCAGCTTGGTGGGTAGCGTCGATACGCAGTATTTT.

This chain uses TRBV4-2 with TRBJ2-3; D gene uncertain. CDR1 and CDR2 (germline): LGHNA, YNFKEQ. V was pared by 0 bases and J by 6 bases, with 7 bases between. The CDR3 covers 13 residues. CDR3 sequence reads: CASSQDIRDTQYF. The CDR3 DNA is TGTGCCAGCAGCCAAGATATCAGGGATACGCAGTATTTT.

This chain joins TRBV28 and TRBJ2-7; 12 bases agree with TRBD2. The CDR3 extends over 16 amino acids. Trimming removed 2 bases from V and 3 bases from J; junction bases left unmatched: 5. CDR1 MDHEN and CDR2 SYDVKM come from the germline V gene. The CDR3 nucleotides are TGTGCCAGCAGTTTAGCTAGCGGGAGGGCCCTCTACGAGCAGTACTTC. The encoded protein is CASSLASGRALYEQYF.

The gene calls are TRBV7-2 and TRBJ2-7, with TRBD2 as a possible D gene (6 bases). The CDR3 covers 14 residues. Germline CDR1 SGHTA, CDR2 FQGNSA. V lost 5 bases and J lost 1, with 12 bases in between. The CDR3 nucleotides read TGTGCCAGCAGCCCACGGGCGGGATCCTACGAGCAGTACTTC. Amino acid sequence: CASSPRAGSYEQYF.

The J gene is TRBJ2-5, the V gene TRBV7-3; 7 bases fit TRBD2. Germline CDR1 is SGHTA and CDR2 is FQGTGA. Trimming at V came to 5 bases and at J to 3 bases, leaving 6 bases not matched to a gene. The CDR3 is 14 residues long. The CDR3 reads CASSRRAGEETQYF. CDR3 nucleotide sequence: TGTGCCAGCAGCCGGAGGGCGGGAGAAGAGACCCAGTACTTC.

This chain joins TRBV9 and TRBJ2-5; D is possibly TRBD1 (5 bases). V was shortened by 4 bases and J by 2 bases, with 12 bases between the two germline ends. The CDR3 has 14 residues. The V gene's germline CDR1 is SGDLS and CDR2 YYNGEE. For the CDR3, the DNA is TGTGCCAGCAGCCCAGGGCAGGTACAAGAGACCCAGTACTTC. Its protein is CASSPGQVQETQYF.

The V call is TRBV28, the J call TRBJ1-2, with TRBD1 identical over 10 bases. Germline assignment: CDR1 MDHEN and CDR2 SYDVKM. The CDR3 covers 14 residues. V lost 4 bases to trimming and J lost 6 bases; unmatched junction nucleotides: 5. CDR3 protein: CASSSTGGWNGYTF. In DNA, the CDR3 is TGTGCCAGCAGTTCGACAGGGGGCTGGAATGGCTACACCTTC.

The chain employs TRBV19 and TRBJ2-5; possible D gene TRBD1, 6 bases. The CDR3 consists of 15 residues. Trimming cost V 7 bases and J 7 bases, with 22 bases left between them. The V gene's germline CDR1 is LNHDA and CDR2 SQIVND (reference sequence). CDR3 amino acids: CASTPASGALGTQYF. DNA of the CDR3: TGTGCCAGTACCCCTGCGTCAGGGGCCCTAGGGACCCAGTACTTC.

The chain is built from TRBV11-3 and TRBJ2-5; D is perhaps TRBD2 (6 bases). The V and J ends lost 5 bases and 7 bases respectively, with 14 bases between them. The CDR3 is made up of 13 amino acids. The germline gives CDR1 SGHNT, CDR2 YENEEA. The chain's CDR3 is CASSERGLGTQYF. The CDR3 bases are TGTGCCAGCAGCGAAAGGGGACTCGGGACCCAGTACTTC.